The rows below give T cell receptor beta chains drawn from one sample of a study of ipilimumab plus nivolumab after autologous stem cell transplantation. The data were produced by immunoSEQ multiplex PCR, yet TCRdb's version contains in-frame clones alone and is incomplete. The sample has about 83,000 clones; nearly 85% are singletons. Sequencing was performed on PBMCs, taken in a trial of ipilimumab plus nivolumab as post-transplant consolidation. The receptors shown here come from a male donor with diffuse large B-cell lymphoma. Each CDR3 is given without its conserved first and last residue. The order of the fields is V gene, CDR3 length, CDR3 protein.

TRBV7-2	12	ASSLVRPQETQY
TRBV7-9	13	ASTSRDSRPGGYT
TRBV4-2	13	ASSQSGQGTYGYT
TRBV2	12	ASSRDRGQETQY
TRBV4-1	14	ASSPPLAGLNTEAF
TRBV4-1	17	ASSQDVQGIRSYNSPLH
TRBV5-1	13	ASSPRQASNTEAF
TRBV2	11	ASKRGVNQPQH
TRBV20-1	9	SATGGYEQY
TRBV27	10	ASSSQRQGYT
TRBV19	11	ASRIDPNYGYT
TRBV21-1	10	ASSPPREKLF
TRBV13	12	ASSFGRGQGEAF
TRBV7-7	11	ASSSSSQGAQY
TRBV5-4	13	ASALQGPPHNEQF
TRBV7-2	11	ASSPGDWETQY
TRBV27	11	ASTTIVVQPQH
TRBV7-9	14	ASSLDPAGGLNTQY
TRBV19	12	ASTPGPPKNIQY
TRBV10-3	12	AISESGGQETQY
TRBV6-5	12	ASSLRGHNSPLH
TRBV2	13	ASSDRGHRGETQY
TRBV6-1	13	ASSPGGSFVYEQY
TRBV27	13	ASSLWTSGGGELF
TRBV19	11	ARDDRGGETQY
TRBV4-3	16	ASSQDSPAGAYTDTQY
TRBV5-1	13	ASSVGGAEFKEQF
TRBV4-2	14	ASSQARPVGGSPLH
TRBV18	13	ASSPARTSTDTQY
TRBV4-2	13	ASSQDEGDFYGYT
TRBV5-4	15	ASSLGGTGAPRGELF
TRBV2	13	ASRGPDGHNQPQH
TRBV6-1	11	ASSEELTREAF
TRBV6-6	13	ASSDGGSRDYEQY
TRBV6-6	13	ASRPLTSEDSPLH
TRBV30	17	AWSVYGLEGAKGNTEAF
TRBV21-1	15	AVAHLQDGDPNYGYT
TRBV6-5	13	ASSSGTGLPYEQY
TRBV6-1	12	ASRRTGENTEAF
TRBV15	11	ATSRDGRLAQY
TRBV5-4	11	ASSLEGIYGYT
TRBV13	13	ASSPTGGHNYGYT
TRBV5-6	12	ASSLRQGLHEQY
TRBV14	11	ASSPTKDREQY
TRBV2	14	ASSNGRGVVGSPLH